This T cell receptor (beta chain) was sequenced during a study of OX40 agonist ivuxolimab in advanced cancers. About the research overall: The group had a mean age of about 60 years, ranged from about 23 to 85, and was roughly 80% male.

To note about this clone: Other DNA sequences within the sample encode an identical CDR3.

The V gene's germline CDR1 is SGHDT and CDR2 YYEEEE. V was trimmed by 4 bases and J by 0 bases, leaving 8 bases between them. The CDR3 is 14 amino acids. TCRdb's copy holds only in-frame clones and misses some; the assay was immunoSEQ multiplex PCR. The sample records about 70,000 clones, about 86% being singletons. The origin of this receptor is an adult with an advanced solid tumor such as melanoma, head and neck, liver or kidney cancer. This specimen consisted of CD4+ or CD8+ T cells sorted from blood, obtained in a trial of the OX40 agonist ivuxolimab. The chain employs TRBV5-6 and TRBJ1-3; D is unclear. CDR3 nucleotides: TGTGCCAGCAGCCTCAGGAGCTCTGGAAACACCATATATTTT. Protein: CASSLRSSGNTIYF.